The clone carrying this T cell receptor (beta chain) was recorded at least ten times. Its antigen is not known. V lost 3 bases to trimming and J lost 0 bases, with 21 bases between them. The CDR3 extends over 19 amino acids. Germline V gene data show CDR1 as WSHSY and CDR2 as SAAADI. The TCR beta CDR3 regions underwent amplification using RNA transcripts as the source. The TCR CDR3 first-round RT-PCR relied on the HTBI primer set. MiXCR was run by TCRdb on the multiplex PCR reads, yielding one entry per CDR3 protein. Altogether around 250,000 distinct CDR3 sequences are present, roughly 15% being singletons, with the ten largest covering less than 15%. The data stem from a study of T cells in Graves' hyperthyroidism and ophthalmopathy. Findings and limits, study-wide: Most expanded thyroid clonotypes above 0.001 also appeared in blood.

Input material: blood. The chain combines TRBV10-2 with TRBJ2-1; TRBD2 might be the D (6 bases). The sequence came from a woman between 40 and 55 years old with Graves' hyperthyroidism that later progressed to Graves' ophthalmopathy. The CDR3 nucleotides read TGCGCCAGCAGTGATCCCCTCAGTTTTCGGGAGAGCTCCTACAATGAGCAGTTCTTC. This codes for CASSDPLSFRESSYNEQFF.